This T cell receptor beta chain was observed in a study of blood T cell repertoires in COVID-19. The overall study: The United States, Italy and Spain were the sources of the acute and convalescent COVID-19 samples.

Repertoires were generated with immunoSEQ multiplex PCR, while TCRdb's copy carries only in-frame clones and drops some. In the table there are about 200,000 clones, around four fifths of which are singletons. The sample taken for sequencing was peripheral blood. The sequence was obtained from a man in his sixties with COVID-19, enrolled during active disease.

This CDR3 reads CASSQSRDRVDGYTF. As DNA, the CDR3 is TGCGCCAGCAGCCAAAGCCGGGACAGGGTCGACGGCTACACCTTC. This chain uses TRBV4-1 with TRBJ1-2; 9 bases align to TRBD1. Trimming cost V 2 bases and J 8 bases; bases outside gene matches: 9. Per the germline V gene, CDR1 is MGHRA and CDR2 is YSYEKL. CDR3 size: 15 residues.